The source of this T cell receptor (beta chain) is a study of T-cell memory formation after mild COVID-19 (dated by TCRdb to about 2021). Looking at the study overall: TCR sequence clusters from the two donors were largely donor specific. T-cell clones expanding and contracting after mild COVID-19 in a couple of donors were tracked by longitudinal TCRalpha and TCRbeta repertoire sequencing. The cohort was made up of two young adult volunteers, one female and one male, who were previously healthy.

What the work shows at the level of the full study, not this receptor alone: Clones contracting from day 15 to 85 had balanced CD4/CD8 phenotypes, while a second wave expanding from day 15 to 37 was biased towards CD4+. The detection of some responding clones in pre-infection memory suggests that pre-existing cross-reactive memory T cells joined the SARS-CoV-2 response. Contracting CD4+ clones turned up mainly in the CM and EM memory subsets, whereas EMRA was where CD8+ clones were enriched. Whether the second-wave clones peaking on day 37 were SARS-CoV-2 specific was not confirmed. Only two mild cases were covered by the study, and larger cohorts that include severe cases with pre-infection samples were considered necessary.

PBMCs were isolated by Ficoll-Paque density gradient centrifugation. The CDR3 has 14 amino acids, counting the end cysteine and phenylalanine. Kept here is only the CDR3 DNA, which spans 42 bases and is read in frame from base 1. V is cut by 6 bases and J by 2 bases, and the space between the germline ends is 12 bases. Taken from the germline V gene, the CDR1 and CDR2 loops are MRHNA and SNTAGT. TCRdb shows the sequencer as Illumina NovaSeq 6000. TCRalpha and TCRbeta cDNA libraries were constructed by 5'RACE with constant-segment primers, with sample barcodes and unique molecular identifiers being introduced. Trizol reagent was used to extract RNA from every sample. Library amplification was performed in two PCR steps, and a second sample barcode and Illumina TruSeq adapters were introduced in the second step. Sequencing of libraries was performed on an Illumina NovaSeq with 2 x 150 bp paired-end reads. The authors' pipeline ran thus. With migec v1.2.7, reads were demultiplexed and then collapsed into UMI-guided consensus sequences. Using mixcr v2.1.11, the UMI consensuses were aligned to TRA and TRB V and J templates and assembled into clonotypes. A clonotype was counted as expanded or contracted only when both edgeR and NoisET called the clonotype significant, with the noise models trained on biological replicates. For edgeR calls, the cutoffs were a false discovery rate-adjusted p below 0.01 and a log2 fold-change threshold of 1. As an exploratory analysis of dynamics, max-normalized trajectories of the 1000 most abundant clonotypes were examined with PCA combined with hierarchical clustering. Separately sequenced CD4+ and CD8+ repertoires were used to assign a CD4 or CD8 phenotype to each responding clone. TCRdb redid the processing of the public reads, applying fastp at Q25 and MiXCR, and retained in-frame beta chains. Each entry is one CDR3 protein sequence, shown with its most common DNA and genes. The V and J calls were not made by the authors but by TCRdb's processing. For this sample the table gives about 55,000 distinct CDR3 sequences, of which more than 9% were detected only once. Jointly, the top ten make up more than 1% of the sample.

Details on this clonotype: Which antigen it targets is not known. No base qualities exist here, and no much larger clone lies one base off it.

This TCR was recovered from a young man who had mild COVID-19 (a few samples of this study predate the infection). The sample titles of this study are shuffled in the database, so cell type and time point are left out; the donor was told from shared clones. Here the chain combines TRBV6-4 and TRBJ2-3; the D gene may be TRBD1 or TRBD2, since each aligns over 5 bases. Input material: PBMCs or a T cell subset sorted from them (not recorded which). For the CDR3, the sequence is CASSRDGYTDTQYF. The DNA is TGTGCCAGCAGCCGGGACGGATACACAGATACGCAGTATTTT.